Below, 21 T cell receptor beta chains from the same sample are listed, as sequenced in a study of T cell responses to AZD1222 COVID-19 vaccine. Here immunoSEQ multiplex PCR was the method, and the copy in TCRdb shows in-frame clones only, minus some. The sample lists around 140,000 clones, 80% to 95% occurring once. The sample in question was peripheral blood, obtained 28 days after the second AZD1222 dose. The receptor source for this set is an adult who received the AZD1222 COVID-19 vaccine.

The rearrangement links TRBV28 to TRBJ1-2; D is ambiguous. Germline V gene data show CDR1 as MDHEN and CDR2 as SYDVKM. V lost 7 bases, J lost 0 bases, and 12 bases lay in between. The CDR3 has 14 amino acids. CDR3 DNA sequence: TGTGCCAGCACCCAGGACGGGACTAACTATGGCTACACCTTC. Protein: CASTQDGTNYGYTF.

The table lists this clone with a count of one. V usage is TRBV19 and J usage is TRBJ1-5; D is possibly TRBD1 (5 bases). CDR3 size: 15 residues. V was cut by 7 bases and J by 1 base, with 14 bases left in between. The germline V gene has CDR1 LNHDA and CDR2 SQIVND (reference sequence). The CDR3 coding sequence is TGTGCCAGTATGCAGGGTACAAGAAGCAATCAGCCCCAGCATTTT. Protein product: CASMQGTRSNQPQHF.

The V and J genes are TRBV19 and TRBJ2-2; TRBD2 aligns across 13 bases. This CDR3 is 15 amino acids long. After removal of 10 bases from V and 4 bases from J, the junction contained 6 bases not matched to a gene. The germline gives CDR1 LNHDA, CDR2 SQIVND (reference sequence). CDR3 coding DNA: TGTGCCACGACGGGACTAGCGGGGTCCACCGGGGAGCTGTTTTTT. This translates into CATTGLAGSTGELFF. Combining the CDR3 with reference TRBV19 and TRBJ2-2 gives the whole variable domain DGGITQSPKYLFRKEGQNVTLSCEQNLNHDAMYWYRQDPGQGLRLIYYSQIVNDFQKGDIAEGYSVSREKKESFPLTVTSAQKNPTAFYLCATTGLAGSTGELFFGEGSRLTVL.

The V and J genes are TRBV29-1 and TRBJ1-3, with D unclear. The CDR3 is 13 amino acids. CDR1 is SQVTM, CDR2 ANQGSEA, per germline. The ends were cut back, 4 bases at V and 0 bases at J, with 7 bases in the middle. The CDR3 region is CSVATVSGNTIYF. The CDR3 DNA sequence: TGCAGCGTTGCGACGGTCTCTGGAAACACCATATATTTT.

The count of this clone is one. The chain is built from TRBV3-1 (or the pseudogene TRBV3-2) and TRBJ2-7; tentatively, D is TRBD1 or TRBD2 (5 bases each). The CDR3 is made up of 18 amino acids. V gave up 0 bases and J gave up 3 bases, with 21 bases separating them. Germline V gene lookup returns CDR1 LGHDT and CDR2 YNNKEL (reference sequence). The CDR3 sequence: CASSQDPRAWGSHYEQYV. The DNA of the CDR3 is TGTGCCAGCAGCCAAGATCCAAGGGCTTGGGGGTCCCACTACGAGCAGTACGTC.

The chain recombines TRBV27 with TRBJ1-5; D call uncertain. This CDR3 spans 13 amino acids. V gave up 2 bases and J gave up 2 bases, with 4 bases separating them. The V gene's germline CDR1 is MNHEY and CDR2 SMNVEV (reference sequence). CDR3 protein: CASSLLGNQPQHF. Here the CDR3 DNA reads TGTGCCAGCAGTTTACTTGGCAATCAGCCCCAGCATTTT.

The chain is built from TRBV5-1 and TRBJ1-6; no clear D gene. V shed 4 bases and J shed 6 bases, with 8 bases lying between them. CDR3 length: 13 amino acids. The germline V gene has CDR1 SGHRS and CDR2 YFSETQ. CDR3 in amino acids: CASSTGPNSPLHF. In DNA, the CDR3 is TGCGCCAGCAGCACCGGACCTAATTCACCCCTCCACTTT.

V is TRBV6-4 and J is TRBJ1-6; maybe TRBD1 (6 bases). The V end lost 3 bases, the J end lost 7 bases, and 10 bases lay between the germline ends. This CDR3 spans 14 amino acids. CDR1 and CDR2 from the germline V gene are MRHNA and SNTAGT. CDR3 in amino acids: CASSERRGNSPLHF. The CDR3 bases are TGTGCCAGCAGTGAACGCAGGGGAAATTCACCCCTCCACTTT.

The sample holds a few counts of this clone. V gene TRBV27 combines with J gene TRBJ1-2, with no clear D. The CDR3 has 13 amino acids. The V and J ends lost 6 bases and 8 bases respectively, with 16 bases between them. CDR1 MNHEY and CDR2 SMNVEV come from the germline V gene (reference sequence). The CDR3 loop is CASSLRNGKGYTF. CDR3 nucleotide sequence: TGTGCCAGCAGCCTCCGGAACGGGAAGGGCTACACCTTC.

The chain couples TRBV18 to TRBJ2-1; the D is unclear. V was cut by 6 bases and J by 0 bases, with 15 bases left in between. This CDR3 region has 16 residues. Germline values: CDR1 KGHSH, CDR2 LQKENI. Here the CDR3 reads CASSRSGQSSYNEQFF. CDR3 DNA: TGTGCCAGCTCCCGGAGTGGTCAGAGCTCCTACAATGAGCAGTTCTTC.

The chain joins TRBV11-3 to TRBJ2-2; 8 bases are a match to TRBD2. Germline CDR1 SGHNT, CDR2 YENEEA. V trimming: 1 base; J trimming: 4 bases; junction bases outside the gene matches: 5. This CDR3 is built from 16 residues. CDR3 nucleotides: TGTGCCAGCAGCTTAGGAGTAGCGGGAATCACCGGGGAGCTGTTTTTT. Amino acids: CASSLGVAGITGELFF. The full variable domain, its missing parts supplied by reference TRBV11-3 and TRBJ2-2, is EAGVVQSPRYKIIEKKQPVAFWCNPISGHNTLYWYLQNLGQGPELLIRYENEEAVDDSQLPKDRFSAERLKGVDSTLKIQPAELGDSAVYLCASSLGVAGITGELFFGEGSRLTVL.

The chain couples TRBV30 to TRBJ1-2; D gene unclear. The CDR3 covers 15 residues. CDR1 and CDR2 (germline): GTSNPN, SVGIG (reference sequence). Trimming pared 2 bases from V and 4 bases from J, leaving 17 bases between. The CDR3 DNA reads TGTGCCTGGAGTCCCAAACGGGATTTTTCCTATGGCTACACCTTC. It yields the protein CAWSPKRDFSYGYTF. The entire variable domain, with the rest obtained from reference TRBV30 and TRBJ1-2, is as follows: SQTIHQWPATLVQPVGSPLSLECTVEGTSNPNLYWYRQAAGRGLQLLFYSVGIGQISSEVPQNLSASRPQDRQFILSSKKLLLSDSGFYLCAWSPKRDFSYGYTFGSGTRLTVV.

This sequence joins TRBV2 and TRBJ1-3; D uncertain. Trimming took off 5 bases at V and 6 bases at J, with 14 bases between the two ends. The germline V gene has CDR1 SNHLY and CDR2 FYNNEI. This CDR3 is 14 amino acids long. The CDR3 DNA reads TGTGCCAGCAGTTCCCAGACCAGTGAAAACACCATATATTTT. Translated, it gives CASSSQTSENTIYF.

This chain links TRBV10-3 with TRBJ2-5; D is possibly TRBD1 (6 bases). Germline CDR1 ENHRY, CDR2 SYGVKD. V was pared by 3 bases and J by 1 base, with 12 bases between. The CDR3 spans 15 residues. The CDR3 DNA is TGTGCCATCAGTGATCCCCGGACAGCCCAAGAGACCCAGTACTTC. This gives the protein CAISDPRTAQETQYF.

The chain recombines TRBV19 with TRBJ1-3; 9 bases line up with TRBD1. Germline loops: CDR1 LNHDA, CDR2 SQIVND (reference sequence). V lost 4 bases and J lost 0; bases outside the gene matches: 7. The CDR3 is made up of 17 amino acids. The CDR3 sequence is CASSSRDRALSGNTIYF. DNA for the CDR3: TGTGCCAGTAGTAGCCGGGACAGGGCCCTCTCTGGAAACACCATATATTTT.

In this sample, this clone turned up a few times. This sequence joins TRBV14 and TRBJ2-5, with 12 positions matching TRBD2. The CDR3 is 17 amino acids. J gave up 2 bases and V 1 base, and 5 bases lay outside the gene matches. Looked up from germline, CDR1 is SGHDN and CDR2 is FVKESK. The CDR3 DNA reads as TGTGCCAGCAGCCAAGCTAGCGGGAGGGCCCCGCAAGAGACCCAGTACTTC. Translated: CASSQASGRAPQETQYF. The variable domain in full, completed from reference TRBV14 and TRBJ2-5, reads EAGVTQFPSHSVIEKGQTVTLRCDPISGHDNLYWYRRVMGKEIKFLLHFVKESKQDESGMPNNRFLAERTGGTYSTLKVQPAELEDSGVYFCASSQASGRAPQETQYFGPGTRLLVL.

The chain is built from TRBV13 and TRBJ1-1, with D perhaps matching TRBD1 (5 bases). The CDR3 is 13 amino acids. Germline V lookup: CDR1 PRHDT, CDR2 FYEKMQ (reference sequence). Trimming left V 11 bases short and J 5 bases short, with 18 bases between. The CDR3 DNA follows: TGTGCCGGCGGGGGAAGGCCGGGGACTGAAGCTTTCTTT. It translates to CAGGGRPGTEAFF.

The rearrangement uses TRBV18 and TRBJ2-4, with D tentatively TRBD1 (6 bases). Trimming stripped 3 bases from V and 4 bases from J, with 13 bases between. The CDR3 runs to 15 residues. Germline loops: CDR1 KGHSH, CDR2 LQKENI. The CDR3 reads CASSPIPGVKNIQYF. The CDR3 nucleotides read TGTGCCAGCTCACCTATCCCAGGGGTGAAAAACATTCAGTACTTC.

The chain carries TRBV27 and TRBJ1-1; D remains ambiguous. Germline V gene sequence: CDR1 MNHEY, CDR2 SMNVEV (reference sequence). This CDR3 is built from 15 residues. V lost 0 bases and J lost 0, with 8 bases in between. The CDR3 loop reads CASSLSVVMNTEAFF. The CDR3 nucleotides are TGTGCCAGCAGTTTATCGGTGGTGATGAACACTGAAGCTTTCTTT.

The V and J genes are TRBV2 and TRBJ1-1; tentatively, D is TRBD1 (6 bases). The CDR3 spans 12 residues. The germline V gene has CDR1 SNHLY and CDR2 FYNNEI. Deletions cut 5 bases from V and 7 bases from J, with 11 bases between. This CDR3 reads CASSSDRYEAFF. The CDR3, as DNA: TGTGCCAGCAGTTCTGACAGGTATGAAGCTTTCTTT.

In this sample, this clone turned up once. The chain has TRBV19 and TRBJ1-3; no clear D. The CDR3 totals 15 residues. V was clipped by 6 bases and J by 0 bases, with 12 bases between them. Germline CDR1 reads LNHDA; CDR2 reads SQIVND (reference sequence). The CDR3 is CASRHPPSSGNTIYF. CDR3 coding DNA: TGTGCCAGTAGACACCCACCCAGCTCTGGAAACACCATATATTTT. Full variable domain (outside the CDR3, taken from reference TRBV19 and TRBJ1-3): DGGITQSPKYLFRKEGQNVTLSCEQNLNHDAMYWYRQDPGQGLRLIYYSQIVNDFQKGDIAEGYSVSREKKESFPLTVTSAQKNPTAFYLCASRHPPSSGNTIYFGEGSWLTVV.